The clone carrying this T cell receptor (beta chain) was seen at least ten times. Its matching antigen is unknown. These data are taken from a study of metastatic and nonmetastatic thyroid tumors. Across the study: From malignant and benign thyroid patients, repertoires in blood and in tumor or nodule tissue were compared. Study-level findings and limits: Versus benign nodules, malignant thyroid tumors reportedly had significantly higher TCR beta diversity, in blood and tumor.

Original handling: Clinicopathological groups supplied CDR3 differences that were used to build a distant-metastasis classifier for papillary thyroid cancer. TCRdb re-called the PCR reads with MiXCR. The V and J calls follow TCRdb's processing rather than the paper's. The repertoire holds about 90,000 clones, with around 9.1% as singletons. Germline V gives CDR1 SNHLY, CDR2 FYNNEI. This CDR3 is built from 11 residues. The V and J ends lost 3 bases and 9 bases respectively, with 8 bases between them. Until they underwent thyroid surgery, no patient had received any treatment. The sequenced sample consisted of blood. The gene calls are TRBV2 and TRBJ1-2; D uncertain. This sequence was found in a female donor with papillary thyroid cancer or a benign thyroid nodule (not recorded which). Some clones in this sample may be carry-over from other donors' samples. For the CDR3, the DNA is TGTGCCAGCAGTGATATGCGAAGCTACACCTTC. Its protein is CASSDMRSYTF.